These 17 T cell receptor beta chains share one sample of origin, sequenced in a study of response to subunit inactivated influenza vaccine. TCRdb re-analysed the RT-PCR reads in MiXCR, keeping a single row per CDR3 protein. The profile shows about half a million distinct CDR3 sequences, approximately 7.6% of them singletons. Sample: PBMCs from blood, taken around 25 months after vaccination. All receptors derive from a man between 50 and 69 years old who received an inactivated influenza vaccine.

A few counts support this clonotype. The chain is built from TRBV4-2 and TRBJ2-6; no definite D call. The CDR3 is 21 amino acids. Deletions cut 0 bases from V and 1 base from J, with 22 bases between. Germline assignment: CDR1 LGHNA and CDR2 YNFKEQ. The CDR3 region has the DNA TGTGCCAGCAGCCAAGAAAGGAGCCCACCCGGAAGCCATTCTGGGGCCAACGTCCTGACTTTC. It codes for CASSQERSPPGSHSGANVLTF.

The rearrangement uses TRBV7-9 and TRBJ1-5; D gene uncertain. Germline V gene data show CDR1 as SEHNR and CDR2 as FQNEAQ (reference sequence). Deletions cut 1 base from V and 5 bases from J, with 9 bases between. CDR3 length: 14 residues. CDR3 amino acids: CASSLDSGYQPQHF. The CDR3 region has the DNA TGTGCCAGCAGCTTAGACTCGGGGTATCAGCCCCAGCATTTT.

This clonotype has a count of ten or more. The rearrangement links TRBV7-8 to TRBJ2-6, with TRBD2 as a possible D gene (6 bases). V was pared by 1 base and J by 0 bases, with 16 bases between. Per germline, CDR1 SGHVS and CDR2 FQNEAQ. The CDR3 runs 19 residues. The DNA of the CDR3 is TGTGCCAGCAGCTTAGTGAGACGGGAGTGGCGCTCTGGGGCCAACGTCCTGACTTTC. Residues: CASSLVRREWRSGANVLTF.

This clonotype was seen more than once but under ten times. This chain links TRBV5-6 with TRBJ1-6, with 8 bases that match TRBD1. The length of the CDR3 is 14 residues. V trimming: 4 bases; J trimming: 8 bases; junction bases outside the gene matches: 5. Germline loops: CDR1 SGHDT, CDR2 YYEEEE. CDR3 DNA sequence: TGTGCCAGCAGCGCTCGGACAGGGTATTCACCCCTCCACTTT. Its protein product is CASSARTGYSPLHF.

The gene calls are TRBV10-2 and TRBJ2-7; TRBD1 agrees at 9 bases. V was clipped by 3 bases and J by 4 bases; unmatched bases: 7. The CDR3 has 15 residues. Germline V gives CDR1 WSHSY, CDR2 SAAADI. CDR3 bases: TGCGCCAGCAGTGAAGCGGGGACAGGGTCTTACGAGCAGTACTTC. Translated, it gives CASSEAGTGSYEQYF.

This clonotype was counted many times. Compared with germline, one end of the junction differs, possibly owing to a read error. This CDR3 reads CASSAFHLSQAGGPGSF. DNA of the CDR3: TGTGCCAGCAGTGCATTCCATCTTAGCCAAGCGGGAGGGCCAGGGTCCTTC. The chain couples TRBV2 to TRBJ2-1; 10 positions match TRBD2. The CDR3 is 17 residues long. The germline V gene has CDR1 SNHLY and CDR2 FYNNEI.

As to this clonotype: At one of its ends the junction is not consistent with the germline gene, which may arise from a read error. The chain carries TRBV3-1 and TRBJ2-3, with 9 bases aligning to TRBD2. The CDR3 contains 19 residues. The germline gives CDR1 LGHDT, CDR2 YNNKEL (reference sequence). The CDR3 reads CATSQDKRASGDLTDTQYF. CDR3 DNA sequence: TGTGCCACCAGCCAAGATAAGAGGGCTAGCGGGGACCTTACAGATACGCAGTATTTT.

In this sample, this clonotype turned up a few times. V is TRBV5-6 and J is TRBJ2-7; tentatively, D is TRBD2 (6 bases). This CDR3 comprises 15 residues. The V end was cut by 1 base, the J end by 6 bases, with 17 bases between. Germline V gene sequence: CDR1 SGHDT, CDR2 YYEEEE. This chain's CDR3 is CASSLSRRGFSEQYF. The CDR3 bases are TGTGCCAGCAGCTTGTCGAGGAGGGGATTCTCCGAGCAGTACTTC. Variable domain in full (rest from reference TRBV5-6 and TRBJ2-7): DAGVTQSPTHLIKTRGQQVTLRCSPKSGHDTVSWYQQALGQGPQFIFQYYEEEERQRGNFPDRFSGHQFPNYSSELNVNALLLGDSALYLCASSLSRRGFSEQYFGPGTRLTVT.

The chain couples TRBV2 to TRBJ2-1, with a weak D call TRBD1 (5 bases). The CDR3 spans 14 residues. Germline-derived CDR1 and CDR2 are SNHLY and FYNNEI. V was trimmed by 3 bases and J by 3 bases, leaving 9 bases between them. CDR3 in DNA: TGTGCCAGCAGTGAGTACCAGGGCTACAATGAGCAGTTCTTC. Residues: CASSEYQGYNEQFF.

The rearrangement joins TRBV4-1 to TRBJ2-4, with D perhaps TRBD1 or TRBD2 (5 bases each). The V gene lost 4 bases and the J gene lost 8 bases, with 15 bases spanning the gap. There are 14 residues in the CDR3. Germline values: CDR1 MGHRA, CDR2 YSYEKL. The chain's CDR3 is CASSPGGTPDIQYF. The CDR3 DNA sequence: TGCGCCAGCAGCCCGGGTGGGACCCCCGACATTCAGTACTTC.

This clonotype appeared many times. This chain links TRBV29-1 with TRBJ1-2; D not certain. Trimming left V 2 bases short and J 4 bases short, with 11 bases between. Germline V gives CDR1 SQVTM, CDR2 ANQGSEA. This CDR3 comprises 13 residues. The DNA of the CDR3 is TGCAGCGTTGAACGCCGACCCGGCTATGGCTACACCTTC. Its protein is CSVERRPGYGYTF. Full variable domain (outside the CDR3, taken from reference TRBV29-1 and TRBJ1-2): SAVISQKPSRDICQRGTSLTIQCQVDSQVTMMFWYRQQPGQSLTLIATANQGSEATYESGFVIDKFPISRPNLTFSTLTVSNMSPEDSSIYLCSVERRPGYGYTFGSGTRLTVV.

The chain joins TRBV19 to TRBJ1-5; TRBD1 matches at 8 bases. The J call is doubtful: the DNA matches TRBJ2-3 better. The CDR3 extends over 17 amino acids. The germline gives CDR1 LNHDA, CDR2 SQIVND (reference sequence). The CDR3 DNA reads TGTGCCAGTACTAGAAAATCAGGGGGCCATAGCAATCAGCCCCAGTATTTT. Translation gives CASTRKSGGHSNQPQYF.

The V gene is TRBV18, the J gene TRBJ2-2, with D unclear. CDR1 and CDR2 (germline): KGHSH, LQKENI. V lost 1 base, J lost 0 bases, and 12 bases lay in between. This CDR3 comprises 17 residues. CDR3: CASSPQGTNTNTGELFF. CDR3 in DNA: TGTGCCAGCTCACCACAGGGCACCAATACGAACACCGGGGAGCTGTTTTTT.

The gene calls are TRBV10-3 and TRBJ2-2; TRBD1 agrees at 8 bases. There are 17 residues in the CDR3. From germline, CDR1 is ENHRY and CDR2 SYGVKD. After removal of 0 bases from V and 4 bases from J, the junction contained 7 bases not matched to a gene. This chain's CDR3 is CAISESQGGKPTGELFF. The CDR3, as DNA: TGTGCCATCAGTGAGTCACAGGGGGGCAAGCCCACCGGGGAGCTGTTTTTT.

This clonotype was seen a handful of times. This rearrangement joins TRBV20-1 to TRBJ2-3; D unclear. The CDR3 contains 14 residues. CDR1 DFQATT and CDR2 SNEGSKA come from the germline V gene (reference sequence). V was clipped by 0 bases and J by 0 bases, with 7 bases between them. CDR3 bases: TGCAGTGCTAGAGAACCTCGTAGCACAGATACGCAGTATTTT. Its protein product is CSAREPRSTDTQYF.

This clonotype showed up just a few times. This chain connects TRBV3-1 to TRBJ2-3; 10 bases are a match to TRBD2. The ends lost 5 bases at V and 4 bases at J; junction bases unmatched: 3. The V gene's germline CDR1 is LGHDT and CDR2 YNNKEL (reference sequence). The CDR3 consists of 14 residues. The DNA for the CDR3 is TGTGCCAGCAGCTCGGGACTAGCGTCAGATACGCAGTATTTT. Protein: CASSSGLASDTQYF.

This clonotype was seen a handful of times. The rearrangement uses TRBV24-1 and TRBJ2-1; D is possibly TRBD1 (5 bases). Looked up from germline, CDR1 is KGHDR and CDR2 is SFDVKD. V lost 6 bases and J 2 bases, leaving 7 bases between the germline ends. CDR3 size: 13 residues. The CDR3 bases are TGTGCCACCAGTAAGACAGCCTACAATGAGCAGTTCTTC. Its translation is CATSKTAYNEQFF.